The entry that follows covers one T cell receptor (beta chain) sequence. Its antigen has not been determined. The sample holds no much larger clone one base away, and base qualities are not on file. Genomic DNA served as template for TCR beta VDJ combination and CDR3 sequence profiling. An Illumina HiSeq 2000 was used for TCR repertoire sequencing. Per the source publication's procedure: TRBV/TRBJ rearrangement plots, CDR3 size and DJ length profiles, and Simpson's diversity index were used to assess repertoires. The most abundant DNA sequence in the deep sequencing data was defined as the immunodominant clone. CDR3 amino acid sequences were checked for sharing between subjects and were compared against published repertoires and the VDJdb database. TCRdb redid the processing of the public reads, applying fastp at Q25 and MiXCR, and retained in-frame beta chains. Rows merge per CDR3 protein into single entries with the most common DNA and genes. The authors' filters were not applied to this entry. Counted in this sample were around 200,000 distinct CDR3 sequences; about half of them appeared once. Together, the top ten hold 10% to 15% of the sample.

Expansion of CD8+CD57+ cells had been shown by flow cytometry in the patients chosen for sequencing. Every patient had a diagnosis of severe acquired aplastic anemia based on International Study of Aplastic Anemia and Agranulocytosis and Camitta criteria. No therapy had been received by the patients at the time of blood sampling. TCR repertoires of sorted CD4+ and CD8+ blood T cells from severe aplastic anemia patients and healthy subjects were deep-sequenced in the study. Patients were enrolled in the USA under clinicaltrials.gov protocols 00001620, 01623167, 00001397, 00071045, 00081523 and 00961064. Ficoll-Paque density gradient centrifugation was used to isolate peripheral blood mononuclear cells. Before DNA was extracted, CD4+ and CD8+ T cells were sorted using either FACS or magnetic beads. From the cysteine up to the phenylalanine, the CDR3 has a length of 13 residues. The only DNA kept is the CDR3, 39 bases in frame from the first base. V loses 6 bases at its end and J loses 5 bases; junction bases beyond the gene matches: 5. Based on the germline V gene (reference sequence), the CDR1 and CDR2 sequences are LNHDA and SQIVND.

The data belong to a study of CD8+CD57+ T cells in acquired aplastic anemia (dated by TCRdb to between 2017 and 2018). Looking at the study overall: On average, sorted CD4+ and CD8+ cells yielded 3 to 4 ug of extracted DNA, with a range of roughly 0.18 to 30 ug. A CD8+CD57+ expansion meant a frequency higher than the mean frequency seen in healthy subjects. Overall results and qualifications from the work: No significant difference in CD8+ Simpson's diversity was found between patients and healthy controls (P=0.060). Roughly 30 CD8+ CDR3 sequences were found to be shared between patients and controls, but these sequences appeared to be highly expressed in patients and within the immunodominant clones of the patients.

This sequence originates from a human donor with aplastic anemia. Material for sequencing was sorted CD4+, CD8+, or CD8+CD57+ T cells (not recorded which) from PBMCs. The chain links TRBV19 with TRBJ2-7; TRBD2 fits 9 bases in the junction. CDR3 region: CASRGAGGDEQYF. The DNA sequence reads TGTGCCAGTAGGGGAGCGGGAGGTGACGAGCAGTACTTC.